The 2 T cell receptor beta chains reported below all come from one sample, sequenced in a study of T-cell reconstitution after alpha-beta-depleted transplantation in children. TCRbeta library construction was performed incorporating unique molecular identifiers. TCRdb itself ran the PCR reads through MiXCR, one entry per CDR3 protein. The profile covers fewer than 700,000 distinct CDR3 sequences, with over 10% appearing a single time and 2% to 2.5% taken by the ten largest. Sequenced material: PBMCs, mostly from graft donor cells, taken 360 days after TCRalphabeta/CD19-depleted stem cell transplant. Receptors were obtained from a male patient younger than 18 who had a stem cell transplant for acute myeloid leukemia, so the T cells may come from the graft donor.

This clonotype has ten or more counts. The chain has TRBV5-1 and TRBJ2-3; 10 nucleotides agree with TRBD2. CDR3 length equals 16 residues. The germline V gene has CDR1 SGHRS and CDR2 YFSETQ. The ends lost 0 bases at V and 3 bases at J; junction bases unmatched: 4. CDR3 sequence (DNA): TGCGCCAGCAGCTTGGATTTAGCGGGAGGAACAGATACGCAGTATTTT. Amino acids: CASSLDLAGGTDTQYF.

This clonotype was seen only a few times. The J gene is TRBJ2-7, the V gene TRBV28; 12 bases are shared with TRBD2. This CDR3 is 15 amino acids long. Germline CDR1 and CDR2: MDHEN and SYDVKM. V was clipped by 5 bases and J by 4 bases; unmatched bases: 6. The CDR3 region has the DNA TGTGCCAGCAGTATTTCGGGACTAGCGGGTTACGAGCAGTACTTC. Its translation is CASSISGLAGYEQYF.